This T cell receptor (beta chain) was recorded in a study of blood T cell repertoires in COVID-19. Study-level background: Both acute and convalescent COVID-19 samples were obtained from the United States, Italy and Spain. The cDNA or gDNA used as material had been derived from T cells, B-cell-depleted T cells, or PBMCs.

CDR1 is SGHTA and CDR2 is FQGNSA in the germline V gene. This CDR3 contains 14 residues. V trimming: 2 bases; J trimming: 5 bases; junction bases outside the gene matches: 6. Original handling: Reference gene primer amplification in the assay estimated nucleated cell counts. The data were produced by immunoSEQ multiplex PCR, yet TCRdb's version contains in-frame clones alone and is incomplete. V, J and clone size are taken as reported in that table, and D and trimming were inferred from the DNA itself. In the table there are under 450,000 clones, about 91% of which are singletons. Sequencing input: peripheral blood. The receptor was isolated from a woman aged 45 to 65 with COVID-19, enrolled during active disease. This rearrangement joins TRBV7-2 to TRBJ2-7; TRBD1 matches 7 bases. Here the CDR3 DNA reads TGTGCCAGCAGCTTACACAGGGGAGTTAACGAGCAGTACTTC. Its protein is CASSLHRGVNEQYF.